This T cell receptor beta chain is from a study of T cell changes during pregnancy in multiple sclerosis. V lost 7 bases and J lost 0, with 9 bases in between. There are 12 residues in the CDR3. CDR1 is SQVTM and CDR2 is ANQGSEA in the germline V gene. Assay: immunoSEQ multiplex PCR; the TCRdb copy retains only in-frame clones and omits some. The sample contains roughly 80,000 clones, approximately 93% of which appear only once. This specimen was peripheral blood, taken in the second trimester of pregnancy. The TCR comes from a female donor with multiple sclerosis, enrolled in a pregnancy study. The chain carries TRBV29-1 and TRBJ1-1, with unresolved D. The CDR3 coding sequence is TGCAGCGCCCTACCTATGAACACTGAAGCTTTCTTT. Translating gives CSALPMNTEAFF.